This TCR beta chain was identified during a study of post-analysis software for immune sequencing data. Findings and caveats of the study: Four or five TRBV segments, TRBV5-6, TRBV5-1 and TRBV20-1 among them, were found more frequent in patients than controls. There was significantly lower normalized Chao1 diversity in multiple sclerosis patients than in controls.

TCR beta cDNA libraries included unique molecular identifiers. The source material, roughly 0.85 to 10 million T cells, gave rise to approximately 520,000 cDNA molecules. TCRdb recomputed calls from the PCR reads with MiXCR, one row per CDR3 protein. There are roughly 400,000 distinct CDR3 sequences in the sample; 39% occur only once, and 6.5% to 8% lies in the top ten. CDR3 length equals 16 residues. Losses at the gene ends were 3 bases for V and 2 bases for J; bases not matched to a gene: 7. The V gene's germline CDR1 is DFQATT and CDR2 SNEGSKA (reference sequence). This clonotype was found many times. The antigen is undetermined.

The sequenced material came from blood. The chain couples TRBV20-1 to TRBJ2-6, with 7 bases identical to TRBD1. The receptor was isolated from a girl aged 2-9 years with multiple sclerosis. The CDR3, as DNA: TGCAGTGCTAGCAACAGGGGAGAGGCTGGGGCCAACGTCCTGACTTTC. Translation: CSASNRGEAGANVLTF.